The sequence of this T cell receptor beta chain was determined in a study of a mutant IDH1 vaccine in newly diagnosed glioma. Study at large: Males made up 62.5% and females roughly 38% of treated patients, whose mean age was about 41 years. Therapy received beforehand was radiotherapy, temozolomide, or both, with most patients given both.

This sample's time point: baseline, week 1 (first vaccination visit). Treatment given: pre-vaccination baseline after standard-of-care therapy. Every donor had a new WHO grade 3 or 4 astrocytoma that was IDH1-mutant, with loss of nuclear ATRX. The method was immunoSEQ multiplex PCR; TCRdb's version includes in-frame clones alone and lacks a portion of them. The sample has around 56,000 clones, 75% to 95% seen once. The ends were cut back, 5 bases at V and 9 bases at J, with 19 bases in the middle. The CDR3 totals 14 residues. Germline loops: CDR1 LNHDA, CDR2 SQIVND (reference sequence). The receptor was isolated from a man aged 45-60 years with glioma. This sample comprised PBMCs, obtained from a glioma patient treated with radiotherapy, temozolomide or both. The V call is TRBV19, the J call TRBJ1-1; weak D call: TRBD1 (6 bases). The CDR3 loop reads CASSLPARGGKAFF. The CDR3, as DNA: TGTGCCAGTAGTCTCCCGGCGAGGGGGGGAAAAGCTTTCTTT. Full variable domain (remainder filled in from reference TRBV19 and TRBJ1-1): DGGITQSPKYLFRKEGQNVTLSCEQNLNHDAMYWYRQDPGQGLRLIYYSQIVNDFQKGDIAEGYSVSREKKESFPLTVTSAQKNPTAFYLCASSLPARGGKAFFGQGTRLTVV.